This is a list of T cell receptor beta chains from one sample in a study of T cells in Graves' hyperthyroidism and ophthalmopathy. TCRdb re-called the multiplex PCR reads with MiXCR, one entry per CDR3 protein. The sample contains hundreds of thousands of distinct CDR3 sequences, 15% to 20% of which appear only once. The sample comprised blood. Source of these receptors: a man aged 35 to 55 with Graves' ophthalmopathy. Each CDR3 is given with its conserved first and last residue. The order of the fields is clone size, V gene, J gene, D gene, CDR3 protein, CDR3 DNA. The D gene is left open where the match is weak. Some rows mark clone size as missing; the rest say once, few, many or name a class of expanded clone.

few,TRBV5-1,TRBJ2-5,.,CASSLTPLGGTQYF,TGCGCCAGCAGCTTAACCCCCCTTGGAGGGACCCAGTACTTC
.,TRBV28,TRBJ2-3,TRBD2,CASSWAGRAGAEDTQYF,TGTGCCAGCAGTTGGGCAGGGAGAGCGGGAGCAGAAGATACGCAGTATTTT
many,TRBV3-1,TRBJ2-7,TRBD2,CASSHLRTSYEQYF,TGTGCCAGCAGCCACCTACGGACTAGCTACGAGCAGTACTTC
many,TRBV5-1,TRBJ2-3,TRBD2,CASSRTSGADTQYF,TGCGCCAGCAGCCGCACTAGCGGCGCAGATACGCAGTATTTT
many,TRBV2,TRBJ1-2,.,CASRPSSGRGYTF,TGTGCCAGCAGGCCCTCCTCCGGACGTGGCTACACCTTC
.,TRBV19,TRBJ2-2,TRBD1,CASSKTDRAGELFF,TGTGCCAGTAGTAAAACCGACAGGGCCGGGGAGCTGTTTTTT
.,TRBV6-4,TRBJ2-7,TRBD2,CASSPLAGTYEQYF,TGTGCCAGCAGTCCACTAGCGGGAACCTACGAGCAGTACTTC
few,TRBV15,TRBJ2-3,.,CATSRDRGFPASTDTQYF,TGTGCCACCAGCAGAGACCGGGGATTCCCTGCTAGCACAGATACGCAGTATTTT
few,TRBV6-9,TRBJ2-7,.,CASSYGLFRRGSYEQYF,TGTGCCAGCAGTTACGGACTTTTCAGGCGAGGGTCCTACGAGCAGTACTTC
.,TRBV20-1,TRBJ2-3,TRBD2,CSARDPSGGARIDTQYF,TGCAGTGCTAGAGATCCTAGCGGGGGGGCTAGGATAGATACGCAGTATTTT
.,TRBV7-9,TRBJ2-7,.,CASSYPGTTEQYF,TGTGCCAGCAGCTACCCCGGGACAACCGAGCAGTACTTC
.,TRBV18,TRBJ2-3,TRBD1,CASSPGLTGVTDTQYF,TGTGCCAGCTCACCAGGGTTGACAGGGGTCACAGATACGCAGTATTTT
.,TRBV15,TRBJ2-5,.,CATSSGWTQYF,TGTGCCACCAGCTCTGGATGGACCCAGTACTTC
.,TRBV4-1,TRBJ2-1,.,CASSQDRGLVYNEQFF,TGCGCCAGCAGCCAAGATCGGGGGCTGGTTTACAATGAGCAGTTCTTC
many,TRBV6-1,TRBJ2-1,TRBD1,CASSADRASYNEQFF,TGTGCCAGCAGCGCTGACAGGGCAAGCTACAATGAGCAGTTCTTC
few,TRBV9,TRBJ1-6,.,CASSVSGSSSPLHF,TGTGCCAGCAGCGTATCAGGGTCGAGCTCACCCCTCCACTTT
.,TRBV6-1,TRBJ2-5,TRBD1,CASSPGQGAGGERKETQYF,TGTGCCAGCAGCCCCGGACAGGGAGCTGGCGGGGAGCGCAAAGAGACCCAGTACTTC
many,TRBV12-3/TRBV12-4,TRBJ1-1,.,CASTPRGRDTEAFF,TGTGCCAGCACCCCTAGAGGACGGGACACTGAAGCTTTCTTT
many,TRBV5-1,TRBJ2-1,.,CASSLDPGYTYNEQFF,TGCGCCAGCAGCTTGGATCCCGGGTACACGTACAATGAGCAGTTCTTC
.,TRBV13,TRBJ2-1,.,CASSSEGLIRLGPQFF,TGTGCCAGCAGCTCCGAGGGACTGATCAGATTGGGGCCACAGTTCTTC
.,TRBV9,TRBJ2-3,.,CASSVGGSATDTQYF,TGTGCCAGCAGCGTAGGGGGATCGGCCACAGATACGCAGTATTTT
many,TRBV11-3,TRBJ2-5,TRBD2,CASSQGVAGVQETQYF,TGTGCCAGCAGCCAGGGGGTAGCGGGAGTTCAAGAGACCCAGTACTTC
few,TRBV6-1,TRBJ2-7,.,CASSDRSGSYEQYF,TGTGCCAGCAGTGATAGGAGCGGAAGCTACGAGCAGTACTTC
.,TRBV12-3/TRBV12-4,TRBJ2-7,TRBD2,CASSFERGTYEQYF,TGTGCCAGCAGTTTTGAGCGGGGGACCTACGAGCAGTACTTC
.,TRBV2,TRBJ2-7,TRBD1,CATTRDRVDEQYF,TGTGCCACCACTCGGGACAGGGTAGACGAGCAGTACTTC
few,TRBV7-2,TRBJ1-6,.,CASSLDRAYNSPLHF,TGTGCCAGCAGCTTAGACAGAGCCTATAATTCACCCCTCCACTTT
few,TRBV27,TRBJ2-7,.,CASSLQRTAIYEQYF,TGTGCCAGCAGTTTACAGAGGACCGCTATCTACGAGCAGTACTTC
few,TRBV3-1,TRBJ1-4,.,CASSAGQPGEKLFF,TGTGCCAGCAGCGCAGGACAGCCGGGCGAAAAACTGTTTTTT
many,TRBV5-1,TRBJ2-7,.,CASSLAGAALEQYF,TGCGCCAGCAGCTTGGCAGGGGCTGCTCTCGAGCAGTACTTC
.,TRBV9,TRBJ2-2,.,CASSARRGSGTGELFF,TGTGCCAGCAGCGCCCGAAGGGGGAGTGGCACCGGGGAGCTGTTTTTT
.,TRBV18,TRBJ1-1,.,CASSPEQVGGTEAFF,TGTGCCAGCTCACCGGAACAGGTAGGCGGGACTGAAGCTTTCTTT
.,TRBV12-3/TRBV12-4,TRBJ1-6,.,CASSLPGYNSPLHF,TGTGCCAGCAGTTTGCCCGGATATAATTCACCCCTCCACTTT
few,TRBV7-2,TRBJ1-1,.,CASSYMGPNTEAFF,TGTGCCAGCAGCTATATGGGCCCGAACACTGAAGCTTTCTTT
.,TRBV15,TRBJ2-7,.,CATSRDSLPQYF,TGTGCCACCAGCAGAGATTCCCTACCGCAGTACTTC
few,TRBV6-1,TRBJ2-2,TRBD2,CASSERLAGENVANTGELFF,TGTGCCAGCAGTGAACGACTAGCGGGGGAAAACGTCGCGAACACCGGGGAGCTGTTTTTT
.,TRBV20-1,TRBJ2-4,TRBD2,CSAREVAGGSKNIQYF,TGCAGTGCTAGAGAGGTAGCGGGGGGTTCCAAAAACATTCAGTACTTC
.,TRBV12-3/TRBV12-4,TRBJ2-7,TRBD1,CASSLFRQGTSYEQYF,TGTGCCAGCAGTCTCTTCAGACAGGGGACTTCCTACGAGCAGTACTTC
once,TRBV10-3,TRBJ1-1,.,CAGSYSDIQNTEAFF,TGTGCCGGCAGTTACTCCGACATCCAGAACACTGAAGCTTTCTTT
few,TRBV5-8,TRBJ2-7,TRBD2,CASSPLRRAGGAYEQYF,TGTGCCAGCAGCCCCCTGCGGCGTGCGGGGGGGGCCTACGAGCAGTACTTC
.,TRBV10-3,TRBJ2-2,TRBD2,CAINSGSSLDTGELFF,TGTGCCATCAATAGCGGGAGTTCGTTAGACACCGGGGAGCTGTTTTTT
.,TRBV5-1,TRBJ2-5,TRBD1,CASSLGDREGETQYF,TGCGCCAGCAGCTTGGGGGACAGGGAGGGAGAGACCCAGTACTTC
few,TRBV19,TRBJ1-6,.,CASSIRSVNSPLHF,TGTGCCAGTAGTATCCGGAGTGTTAATTCACCCCTCCACTTT
.,TRBV12-3/TRBV12-4,TRBJ2-5,TRBD1,CASSGGTGAGEETQYF,TGTGCCAGCAGTGGCGGGACAGGGGCAGGGGAGGAGACCCAGTACTTC
many,TRBV28,TRBJ2-1,.,CASSFQGKGNNEQFF,TGTGCCAGCAGTTTCCAGGGTAAAGGGAACAATGAGCAGTTCTTC
many,TRBV7-8,TRBJ2-1,.,CASSSRGRSNDEQFF,TGTGCCAGCAGCTCCCGCGGTAGGTCCAACGATGAGCAGTTCTTC
once,TRBV2,TRBJ2-1,TRBD1,CASNSLGLSRDRGPGGNEQFF,TGTGCCAGCAACTCCCTCGGGCTCTCCCGGGACAGGGGCCCGGGTGGCAATGAGCAGTTCTTC
many,TRBV6-1,TRBJ1-5,.,CASSPVPPGLGNQPQHF,TGTGCCAGCAGTCCCGTCCCCCCAGGGTTGGGCAATCAGCCCCAGCATTTT
.,TRBV7-9,TRBJ2-1,.,CASSFRGANEQFF,TGTGCCAGCAGCTTTCGGGGGGCCAATGAGCAGTTCTTC
.,TRBV2,TRBJ1-4,.,CASSVYRANEKLSF,TGTGCCAGCAGTGTATACAGGGCTAATGAAAAACTGTCTTTT
.,TRBV24-1,TRBJ2-3,.,CATSDFPTGASTDTQYF,TGTGCCACCAGTGATTTCCCGACAGGAGCTAGCACAGATACGCAGTATTTT
few,TRBV7-9,TRBJ2-1,.,CASTGQSLTYNEQFF,TGTGCCAGCACCGGCCAATCCCTAACCTACAATGAGCAGTTCTTC
.,TRBV6-1,TRBJ2-1,TRBD1,CASSAGQGDEQFF,TGTGCCAGCAGTGCGGGACAGGGGGATGAGCAGTTCTTC